This T cell receptor beta chain was found in a study of blood T cell repertoires in COVID-19. Study at large: Donors in the United States, Italy and Spain gave samples during acute or convalescent COVID-19.

The authors' processing: Counts of nucleated cells, estimated from reference gene primer amplification, were obtained. The protocol was immunoSEQ multiplex PCR, while the TCRdb copy is restricted to in-frame clones and leaves out a portion. V, J and clone size derive from that table, while D and trimming were established from the DNA sequence. The repertoire holds 250,000 to 350,000 clones, with about 88% as singletons. The CDR3 consists of 14 residues. CDR1 is SGHRS, CDR2 YFSETQ, per germline. Trimming pared 4 bases from V and 4 bases from J, leaving 11 bases between. This chain connects TRBV5-1 to TRBJ2-2; no firm D call. The sequence was obtained from a human donor with COVID-19, enrolled during active disease. The donor label of this sample is uncertain. Sample: peripheral blood. The CDR3 loop is CASSILVPTGELFF. The CDR3 nucleotides read TGCGCCAGCAGCATCCTAGTTCCCACCGGGGAGCTGTTTTTT.